This T cell receptor beta chain was obtained from a study of identical twins. General study results and limits: Twins shared out-of-frame alpha sequences with excess low generation probability.

Comment on this clonotype: Its antigen is not identified.

TCRdb independently ran MiXCR on the 5' RACE reads; one entry per CDR3 protein. Of about 810,000 distinct CDR3 sequences in the sample, about 12% were seen once. Germline lookup yields CDR1 LNHNV and CDR2 YYDKDF (reference sequence). V was clipped by 0 bases and J by 2 bases, with 10 bases between them. The CDR3 consists of 15 residues. Another study also made use of these data, one on yellow fever vaccine responses in identical twins.

The chain carries TRBV15 and TRBJ2-5; unclear D gene. The TCR sequence derives from a woman in her late teens or twenties in good health. Sequenced sample: PBMCs. The CDR3 DNA reads as TGTGCCACCAGCAGAGATGAAACGCAGCAAGAGACCCAGTACTTC. This gives the protein CATSRDETQQETQYF. Supplemented by reference TRBV15 and TRBJ2-5, the full variable domain reads DAMVIQNPRYQVTQFGKPVTLSCSQTLNHNVMYWYQQKSSQAPKLLFHYYDKDFNNEADTPDNFQSRRPNTSFCFLDIRSPGLGDTAMYLCATSRDETQQETQYFGPGTRLLVL.